The 9 T cell receptor beta chains below were found in one sample sequenced in a study of T cell repertoires in aging, cancer and after chemotherapy. TRB rearrangements spanning V, D and J were amplified using mixed TRB-A/B primers. Each CDR3 protein is one row after TCRdb ran MiXCR on the multiplex PCR reads. The table lists approximately 11,000 distinct CDR3 sequences, roughly 42% of them singletons, with around 6.9% in the top ten. Peripheral blood genomic DNA, not sorted cells or RNA, was the template. Input material: blood. The receptors were gathered from a human donor in good health.

The chain recombines TRBV10-3 with TRBJ1-3, with 8 bases identical to TRBD1. The CDR3 extends over 14 amino acids. CDR1 ENHRY and CDR2 SYGVKD come from the germline V gene. J was trimmed by 1 base and V by 6 bases; bases with no gene match: 2. The CDR3 reads CAIRDRVSGNTIYF. CDR3 DNA: TGTGCCATCAGGGACAGGGTTTCTGGAAACACCATATATTTT.

The V call is TRBV29-1, the J call TRBJ2-5; TRBD1 matches 7 bases. The ends lost 5 bases at V and 3 bases at J; junction bases unmatched: 9. The CDR3 contains 14 residues. The germline gives CDR1 SQVTM, CDR2 ANQGSEA. The CDR3 nucleotides read TGCAGCGTTACCGGCGTAGGACAGGAAGAGACCCAGTACTTC. Protein product: CSVTGVGQEETQYF.

This clonotype was observed a handful of times. The J gene is TRBJ2-3, the V gene TRBV15; 8 nucleotides align to TRBD2. J was trimmed by 3 bases and V by 5 bases; bases with no gene match: 13. The CDR3 is 17 amino acids. The germline V gene encodes CDR1 LNHNV and CDR2 YYDKDF (reference sequence). The CDR3 sequence: CATSVGRSGSWTDTQYF. The CDR3, as DNA: TGTGCCACCAGCGTAGGACGGAGCGGGAGTTGGACAGATACGCAGTATTTT.

This sequence joins TRBV10-3 and TRBJ1-1; 7 bases are shared with TRBD1. The CDR3 length is 14 residues. V trimming: 7 bases; J trimming: 5 bases; junction bases outside the gene matches: 10. The germline V gene has CDR1 ENHRY and CDR2 SYGVKD. The CDR3 sequence is CAITRQGGRTEAFF. DNA for the CDR3: TGTGCCATCACCCGACAGGGAGGTCGGACTGAAGCTTTCTTT.

This clonotype was seen only a few times. The chain recombines TRBV20-1 with TRBJ2-7; 9 nucleotides agree with TRBD2. Germline V gene data show CDR1 as DFQATT and CDR2 as SNEGSKA (reference sequence). The ends lost 5 bases at V and 3 bases at J; junction bases unmatched: 11. The CDR3 contains 15 residues. This CDR3 is CSALPGLAGNYEQYF. DNA for the CDR3: TGCAGTGCTCTCCCGGGGCTAGCGGGGAACTACGAGCAGTACTTC.

This clonotype was counted between two and nine times. V gene TRBV30 combines with J gene TRBJ2-3, with D possibly being TRBD2 (6 bases). The CDR3 is 15 amino acids. Trimming took 2 bases from V and 2 from J, leaving 14 bases between them. CDR1 and CDR2 from the germline V gene are GTSNPN and SVGIG (reference sequence). CDR3 coding DNA: TGTGCCTGGAGTAGCGGAGGGCCGCCCACAGATACGCAGTATTTT. Encoded protein: CAWSSGGPPTDTQYF.

This clonotype was recorded a few times. The chain has TRBV19 and TRBJ1-6, with a tentative D call TRBD1 (5 bases). The CDR3 sequence is 15 residues long. V was trimmed by 2 bases and J by 6 bases, leaving 11 bases between them. CDR1 is LNHDA and CDR2 is SQIVND in the germline V gene (reference sequence). CDR3 nucleotide sequence: TGTGCCAGTAGTATATTATTGGGACTTAATTCACCCCTCCACTTT. Protein: CASSILLGLNSPLHF.

This clonotype was found a few times. This chain links TRBV6-5 with TRBJ1-3, with 7 bases that match TRBD1. This CDR3 contains 15 residues. The V segment lost 6 bases and the J segment 0 bases; nucleotides outside the gene matches: 5. CDR1 is MNHEY, CDR2 SVGAGI, per germline. CDR3 in amino acids: CASSFWDSSGNTIYF. Written as DNA, the CDR3 is TGTGCCAGCAGCTTCTGGGACAGCTCTGGAAACACCATATATTTT.

This CDR3 is CAITVTRGYGYTF. The CDR3 DNA is TGTGCCATCACAGTAACTCGAGGCTATGGCTACACCTTC. The rearrangement joins TRBV10-3 to TRBJ1-2; D is uncertain. Trimming took 7 bases from V and 4 from J, leaving 13 bases between them. CDR3 size: 13 residues. Germline CDR1 and CDR2: ENHRY and SYGVKD.